Here is one T cell receptor beta chain with its context. Assay: immunoSEQ multiplex PCR; the TCRdb copy retains only in-frame clones and omits some. The sample carries 20,000 to 25,000 clones, roughly 33% recorded once. These data are taken from a study of graft-versus-host responses after intestinal transplantation. Study overall: Transplantation in recipients was multivisceral, liver-intestinal, or isolated intestinal. After anti-thymocyte globulin induction, recipients took tacrolimus and steroids for approximately 3 years. The study's findings and limits: Recipient bone marrow held GvH clones, some seen earlier in ileum or blood.

Germline assignment: CDR1 LNHDA and CDR2 SQIVND (reference sequence). Germline trimming cut 9 bases from V and 1 base from J; bases unmatched to any gene: 17. CDR3 length: 17 residues. The authors combined some 200,000 CFSE-labeled responder cells with some 200,000 irradiated, violet-dye-labeled stimulator cells in plates. This chain links TRBV19 with TRBJ1-2, with TRBD1 identical over 7 bases. The clonotype was recovered from a human patient who received an intestinal transplant. This specimen was alloreactive CD8+ T cells from a mixed lymphocyte reaction culture, taken before intestinal transplant. Noted subset: CFSE-low proliferating T cells sorted from roughly six-day pre-transplant mixed lymphocyte reaction (GvH or HvG direction). The CDR3 bases are TGTGCCAGCAGGGCCTGGAGAGGGGACAGACGTAACTATGGCTACACCTTC. Amino acid sequence: CASRAWRGDRRNYGYTF.